The next 21 T cell receptor beta chains were all read from a single sample in a study of siplizumab effects on memory and regulatory T cells. Clones were read by immunoSEQ multiplex PCR, and TCRdb kept only the in-frame ones, dropping some. This repertoire shows 110,000 or so clones, 90% to 95% found once; its top ten account for under 0.75%. The material sequenced was Tregs sorted from blood. The receptor source for this set is a human donor in good health.

The CDR3 nucleotides read TGTGCCAGCAGCTTAGTTCGTGGGCAGCCCCAGCATTTT. This codes for CASSLVRGQPQHF. The genes are TRBV7-8 and TRBJ1-5; D unclear. The V end lost 1 base, the J end lost 7 bases, and 8 bases lay between the germline ends. From germline, CDR1 is SGHVS and CDR2 FQNEAQ. This CDR3 contains 13 residues. Variable domain in full (rest from reference TRBV7-8 and TRBJ1-5): GAGVSQSPRYKVAKRGQDVALRCDPISGHVSLFWYQQALGQGPEFLTYFQNEAQLDKSGLPSDRFFAERPEGSVSTLKIQRTQQEDSAVYLCASSLVRGQPQHFGDGTRLSIL.

The rearrangement links TRBV4-2 to TRBJ2-7; D possibly matches TRBD1 or TRBD2 (6 bases each). Trimming stripped 3 bases from V and 5 bases from J, with 14 bases between. The CDR3 runs to 14 residues. Germline assignment: CDR1 LGHNA and CDR2 YNFKEQ. CDR3 DNA: TGTGCCAGCAGCCAGCCAGGGGAGGACCACGAGCAGTACTTC. Its translation: CASSQPGEDHEQYF.

The chain combines TRBV7-9 with TRBJ1-6, with D possibly being TRBD1 (5 bases). The CDR3 consists of 15 residues. CDR1 SEHNR and CDR2 FQNEAQ come from the germline V gene (reference sequence). The V end lost 5 bases, the J end lost 2 bases, and 10 bases lay between the germline ends. CDR3 bases: TGTGCCAGCAGCCAGGGTCTGCCCTATAATTCACCCCTCCACTTT. Its protein is CASSQGLPYNSPLHF.

This chain uses TRBV6-6 with TRBJ1-2; D gene unclear. The V end was cut by 0 bases, the J end by 2 bases, with 7 bases between. The germline V gene has CDR1 MNHNY and CDR2 SVGAGI (reference sequence). The CDR3 runs to 14 residues. The CDR3 reads CASSYSGGNYGYTF. In DNA form, the CDR3 reads TGTGCCAGCAGTTACTCGGGCGGGAACTATGGCTACACCTTC.

The chain joins TRBV2 to TRBJ2-7, with D maybe TRBD1 (6 bases). The CDR3 is 11 amino acids. Trimming took off 11 bases at V and 6 bases at J, with 14 bases between the two ends. Germline V gene sequence: CDR1 SNHLY, CDR2 FYNNEI. The DNA for the CDR3 is TGTGCCTCCACTCCAGGGGCCGAGCAGTACTTC. Its translation: CASTPGAEQYF.

The chain links TRBV10-3 to TRBJ2-7; the D is unclear. Germline assignment: CDR1 ENHRY and CDR2 SYGVKD. V lost 3 bases and J 6 bases, leaving 12 bases between the germline ends. The CDR3 spans 13 residues. The CDR3 region is CAISEIGPGEQYF. The CDR3 coding sequence is TGTGCCATCAGTGAAATAGGTCCAGGCGAGCAGTACTTC.

This chain joins TRBV5-1 and TRBJ2-5, with 7 bases aligning to TRBD1. Trimming at V came to 3 bases and at J to 0 bases, leaving 2 bases not matched to a gene. The CDR3 is 14 residues long. CDR1 is SGHRS, CDR2 YFSETQ, per germline. Here the CDR3 DNA reads TGCGCCAGCAGCTCGACAGGGTACCAAGAGACCCAGTACTTC. This encodes CASSSTGYQETQYF.

Details on this clone: Mismatch with germline at one junction end may stem from a read error. This chain uses TRBV30 with TRBJ2-2, with TRBD2 as a possible D gene (6 bases). The CDR3 extends over 15 amino acids. In germline, CDR1 is GTSNPN, CDR2 SVGIG (reference sequence). CDR3 residues: CAWPHTAGGNRGAVF. DNA of the CDR3: TGTGCCTGGCCACACACAGCCGGGGGTAACCGGGGAGCTGTTTTT. The whole variable domain, filled in from reference TRBV30 and TRBJ2-2, reads SQTIHQWPATLVQPVGSPLSLECTVEGTSNPNLYWYRQAAGRGLQLLFYSVGIGQISSEVPQNLSASRPQDRQFILSSKKLLLSDSGFYLCAWPHTAGGNRGAVFGEGSRLTVL.

This chain uses TRBV5-1 with TRBJ2-5; D is perhaps TRBD1 or TRBD2 (5 bases each). V was trimmed by 2 bases and J by 5 bases, leaving 10 bases between them. Looked up from germline, CDR1 is SGHRS and CDR2 is YFSETQ. This CDR3 spans 13 amino acids. CDR3 sequence: CASSLGERETQYF. The CDR3 DNA is TGCGCCAGCAGCTTAGGGGAGCGGGAGACCCAGTACTTC.

The chain links TRBV18 to TRBJ2-1; no definite D call. The CDR3 is made up of 17 amino acids. Germline CDR1 is KGHSH and CDR2 is LQKENI. V was cut by 4 bases and J by 0 bases, with 16 bases left in between. CDR3 in amino acids: CASSRYSHTSSYNEQFF. In DNA form, the CDR3 reads TGTGCCAGCTCACGATACAGTCATACCAGCTCCTACAATGAGCAGTTCTTC. Full variable domain (remainder filled in from reference TRBV18 and TRBJ2-1): NAGVMQNPRHLVRRRGQEARLRCSPMKGHSHVYWYRQLPEEGLKFMVYLQKENIIDESGMPKERFSAEFPKEGPSILRIQQVVRGDSAAYFCASSRYSHTSSYNEQFFGPGTRLTVL.

In nucleotides, the CDR3 is TGCGCCAGCAGCTTGGGTGGCCAGGGAGGAGATACGCAGTATTTT. Its translation is CASSLGGQGGDTQYF. V and J are TRBV5-1 and TRBJ2-3, with a weak D call TRBD2 (6 bases). Germline CDR1 reads SGHRS; CDR2 reads YFSETQ. The CDR3 loop spans 15 amino acids. Between the trimmed V and J ends, which lost 0 bases and 5 bases, there was a span of 13 bases.

The chain carries TRBV5-4 and TRBJ2-7; 9 positions agree with TRBD1. CDR3 length: 15 residues. Germline V CDR1 and CDR2: SGHNT, YYREEE (reference sequence). V gave up 3 bases and J gave up 1 base; unmatched junction bases: 5. CDR3 bases: TGTGCCAGCAGCTGGGGGGGACAGGGATCCTACGAGCAGTACTTC. It codes for CASSWGGQGSYEQYF.

The chain links TRBV13 to TRBJ2-3; D is ambiguous. The germline CDR1 and CDR2 sequences are PRHDT and FYEKMQ (reference sequence). Trimming removed 5 bases at V and 10 bases at J, with 16 bases between. CDR3 size: 13 residues. DNA of the CDR3: TGTGCCAGCAGCGAGCAGAACAAGGCTGCGCAGTATTTT. It encodes CASSEQNKAAQYF.

V gene TRBV5-1 combines with J gene TRBJ2-5, with TRBD2 identical over 14 bases. V shed 4 bases and J 4 bases; nucleotides not matched to a gene: 6. CDR1 is SGHRS and CDR2 is YFSETQ in the germline V gene. This CDR3 has 16 amino acids. The CDR3 is CASSTGLAGAGETQYF. For the CDR3, the DNA is TGCGCCAGCAGCACGGGACTAGCGGGAGCAGGAGAGACCCAGTACTTC.

The V and J genes are TRBV5-1 and TRBJ1-2, with a possible D match to TRBD1 (6 bases). The germline V and J ends were trimmed by 2 bases and 6 bases, with 11 bases remaining between them. The CDR3 consists of 13 residues. Germline CDR1 reads SGHRS; CDR2 reads YFSETQ. The CDR3 here is CASSLGTGNGYTF. The DNA for the CDR3 is TGCGCCAGCAGCTTAGGCACAGGGAATGGCTACACCTTC.

V usage is TRBV11-2 and J usage is TRBJ2-3, with D perhaps TRBD1 (5 bases). The V and J ends lost 5 bases and 2 bases respectively, with 11 bases between them. Germline CDR1 SGHAT, CDR2 FQNNGV. The CDR3 runs to 14 residues. The CDR3 spells CASSITRVTDTQYF. CDR3 nucleotides: TGTGCCAGCAGCATAACCAGGGTCACAGATACGCAGTATTTT.

V gene TRBV6-6 combines with J gene TRBJ1-5; no reliable D call. CDR1 is MNHNY and CDR2 is SVGAGI in the germline V gene (reference sequence). This CDR3 is built from 15 residues. Trimming left V 2 bases short and J 6 bases short, with 14 bases between. CDR3 sequence (DNA): TGTGCCAGCAGTTACGAGTTTCCAAGGGCTCAGCCCCAGCATTTT. Its translation is CASSYEFPRAQPQHF.

The V call is TRBV6-1, the J call TRBJ2-6, with D perhaps TRBD1 (6 bases). Trimming shortened V by 2 bases and J by 0 bases, and 11 bases separated the two germline ends. CDR1 MNHNS and CDR2 SASEGT come from the germline V gene. CDR3 size: 17 residues. The DNA of the CDR3 is TGTGCCAGCAGTGAAACCACAGGGATCTCTGGGGCCAACGTCCTGACTTTC. Translated: CASSETTGISGANVLTF.

The chain couples TRBV6-6 to TRBJ2-2; 9 bases line up with TRBD1. This CDR3 region has 16 residues. Per the germline V gene, CDR1 is MNHNY and CDR2 is SVGAGI (reference sequence). Germline trimming cut 2 bases from V and 4 bases from J; bases unmatched to any gene: 5. The CDR3 sequence is CASSYAGTGPTGELFF. The CDR3 DNA sequence: TGTGCCAGCAGTTACGCCGGGACAGGGCCCACCGGGGAGCTGTTTTTT.

V and J are TRBV25-1 and TRBJ1-6; D call uncertain. The CDR3 has 12 residues. Trimming stripped 5 bases from V and 10 bases from J, with 9 bases between. The germline V gene encodes CDR1 MGHDK and CDR2 SYGVNS. CDR3 sequence (DNA): TGTGCCAGCAGTCTCGCCAGCTCACCCCTCCACTTT. It translates to CASSLASSPLHF. Full variable domain (rest looked up from reference TRBV25-1 and TRBJ1-6): EADIYQTPRYLVIGTGKKITLECSQTMGHDKMYWYQQDPGMELHLIHYSYGVNSTEKGDLSSESTVSRIRTEHFPLTLESARPSHTSQYLCASSLASSPLHFGNGTRLTVT.

CDR3 DNA sequence: TGTGCCTGGAGTTATGGCGGGGCCCACCATCAGCCCCAGCATTTT. It yields the protein CAWSYGGAHHQPQHF. The J gene is TRBJ1-5, the V gene TRBV30; TRBD1 might be the D (5 bases). The CDR3 totals 15 residues. Between the trimmed V and J ends, which lost 2 bases and 5 bases, there was a span of 16 bases. Germline V lookup: CDR1 GTSNPN, CDR2 SVGIG (reference sequence).